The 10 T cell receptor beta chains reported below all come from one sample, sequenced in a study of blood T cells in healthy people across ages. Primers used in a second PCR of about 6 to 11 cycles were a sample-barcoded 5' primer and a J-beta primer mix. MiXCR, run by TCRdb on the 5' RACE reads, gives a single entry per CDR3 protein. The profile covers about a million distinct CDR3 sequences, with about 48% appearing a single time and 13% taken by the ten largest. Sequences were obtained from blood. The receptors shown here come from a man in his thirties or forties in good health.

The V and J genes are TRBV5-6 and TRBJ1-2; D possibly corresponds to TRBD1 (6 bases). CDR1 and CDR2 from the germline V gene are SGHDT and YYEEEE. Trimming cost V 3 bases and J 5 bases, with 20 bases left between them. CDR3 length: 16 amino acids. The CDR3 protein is CASSSYRDEWEYGYTF. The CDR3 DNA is TGTGCCAGCAGCTCGTACAGGGACGAGTGGGAGTATGGCTACACCTTC.

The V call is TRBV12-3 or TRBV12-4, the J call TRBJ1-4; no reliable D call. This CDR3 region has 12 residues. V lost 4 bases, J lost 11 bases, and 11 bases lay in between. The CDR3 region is CASSSDGGKLFF. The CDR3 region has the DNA TGTGCCAGCAGTTCCGACGGTGGGAAACTGTTTTTT.

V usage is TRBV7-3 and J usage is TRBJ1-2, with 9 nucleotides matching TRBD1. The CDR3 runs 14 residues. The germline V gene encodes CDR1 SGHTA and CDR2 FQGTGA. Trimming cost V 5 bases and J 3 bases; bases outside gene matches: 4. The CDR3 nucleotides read TGTGCCAGCAGCACGGGACAGGGCGACTATGGCTACACCTTC. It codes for CASSTGQGDYGYTF.

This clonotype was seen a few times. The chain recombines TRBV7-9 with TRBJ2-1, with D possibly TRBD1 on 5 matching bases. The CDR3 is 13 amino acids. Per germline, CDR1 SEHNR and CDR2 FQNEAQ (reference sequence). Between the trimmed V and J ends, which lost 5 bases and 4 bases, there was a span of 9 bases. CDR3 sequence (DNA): TGTGCCAGCAGCAAGACAGCATACAATGAGCAGTTCTTC. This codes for CASSKTAYNEQFF.

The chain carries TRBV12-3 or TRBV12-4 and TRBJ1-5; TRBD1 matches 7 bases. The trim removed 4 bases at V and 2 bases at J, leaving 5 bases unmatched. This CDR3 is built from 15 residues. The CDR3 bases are TGTGCCAGCAGTTGGACAGGACAGGGCAATCAGCCCCAGCATTTT. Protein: CASSWTGQGNQPQHF.

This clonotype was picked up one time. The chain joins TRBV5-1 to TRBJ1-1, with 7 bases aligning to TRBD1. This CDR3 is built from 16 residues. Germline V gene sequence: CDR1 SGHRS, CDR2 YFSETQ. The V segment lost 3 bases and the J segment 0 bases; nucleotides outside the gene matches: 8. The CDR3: CASSSGLQGLNTEAFF. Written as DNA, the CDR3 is TGCGCCAGCAGCTCCGGCCTACAGGGGTTGAACACTGAAGCTTTCTTT. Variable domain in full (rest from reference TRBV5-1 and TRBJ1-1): KAGVTQTPRYLIKTRGQQVTLSCSPISGHRSVSWYQQTPGQGLQFLFEYFSETQRNKGNFPGRFSGRQFSNSRSEMNVSTLELGDSALYLCASSSGLQGLNTEAFFGQGTRLTVV.

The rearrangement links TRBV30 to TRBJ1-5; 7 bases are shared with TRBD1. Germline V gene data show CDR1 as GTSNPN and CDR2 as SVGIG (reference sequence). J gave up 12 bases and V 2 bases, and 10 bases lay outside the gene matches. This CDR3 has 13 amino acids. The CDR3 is CAWSTSYRGLQHF. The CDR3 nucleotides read TGTGCCTGGAGTACGAGCTACAGGGGTCTCCAGCATTTT.

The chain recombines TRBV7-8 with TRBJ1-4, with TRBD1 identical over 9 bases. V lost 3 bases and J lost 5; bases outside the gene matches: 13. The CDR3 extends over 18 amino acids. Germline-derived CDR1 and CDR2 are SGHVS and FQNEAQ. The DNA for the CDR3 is TGTGCCAGCAGCTTGGGACAGGGCGGGGGGTACCTGAATGAAAAACTGTTTTTT. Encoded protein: CASSLGQGGGYLNEKLFF.

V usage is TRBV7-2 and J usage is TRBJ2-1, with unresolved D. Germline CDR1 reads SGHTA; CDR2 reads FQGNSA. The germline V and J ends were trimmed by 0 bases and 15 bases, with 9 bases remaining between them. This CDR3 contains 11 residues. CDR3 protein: CASSLAGLLFF. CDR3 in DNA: TGTGCCAGCAGCTTAGCCGGGCTCCTGTTCTTC.

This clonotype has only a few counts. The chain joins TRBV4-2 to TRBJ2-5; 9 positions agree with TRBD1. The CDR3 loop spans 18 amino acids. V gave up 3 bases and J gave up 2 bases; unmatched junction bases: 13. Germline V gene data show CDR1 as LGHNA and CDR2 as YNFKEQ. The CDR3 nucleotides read TGTGCCAGCAGCCAGGAGGTGGGGTACAGGGGGCTTCAAGAGACCCAGTACTTC. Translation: CASSQEVGYRGLQETQYF.